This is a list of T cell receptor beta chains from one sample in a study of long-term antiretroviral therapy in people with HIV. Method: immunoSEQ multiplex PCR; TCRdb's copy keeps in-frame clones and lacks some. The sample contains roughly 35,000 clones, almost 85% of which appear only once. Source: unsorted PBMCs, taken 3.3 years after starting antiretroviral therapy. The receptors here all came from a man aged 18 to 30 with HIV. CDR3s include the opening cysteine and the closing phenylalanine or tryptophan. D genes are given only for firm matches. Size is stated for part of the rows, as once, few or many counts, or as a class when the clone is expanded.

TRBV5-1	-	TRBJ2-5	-	TGCGCCAGCAGCTCGGTGCAAGCATCCGGGGAGACCCAGTACTTC	CASSSVQASGETQYF
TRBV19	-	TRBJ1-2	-	TGTGCCAGTCAAGGGGTGGAAAATGGCTACACCTTC	CASQGVENGYTF
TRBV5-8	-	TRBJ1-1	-	TGTGCCAGCAGCTGGGGTAGGCAGCCTGAAGCTTTCTTT	CASSWGRQPEAFF
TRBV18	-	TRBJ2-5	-	TGTGCCAGCTCACCTAAGGGACATGTTTGGGGAGAGACCCAGTACTTC	CASSPKGHVWGETQYF
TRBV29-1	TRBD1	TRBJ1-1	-	TGCAGCGCACAGGGGAGTATTGAAGCTTTCTTT	CSAQGSIEAFF
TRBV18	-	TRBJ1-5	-	TGTGCCAGCTCATCACAGGTCCCAAATCAGCCCCAGCATTTT	CASSSQVPNQPQHF
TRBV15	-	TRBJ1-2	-	TGTGCCACCAGCAGAGGCCAGGTAGACTACACCTTC	CATSRGQVDYTF
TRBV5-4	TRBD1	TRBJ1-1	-	TGTGCCAGCAGCTTGGGCGAACAGGGGGCCGGCACTGAAGCTTTCTTT	CASSLGEQGAGTEAFF
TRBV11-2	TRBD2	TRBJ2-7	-	TGTGCCAGCAGCTTAGTTTGGGGACCCAGCGGGGGGGTAACCTACGAGCAGTACTTC	CASSLVWGPSGGVTYEQYF
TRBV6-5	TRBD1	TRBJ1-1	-	TGTGCCAGCAGTTCCAGGGGGTGGGCCACTGAAGCTTTCTTT	CASSSRGWATEAFF
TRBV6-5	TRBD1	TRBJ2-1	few	TGTGCCAGCAGACTGGGACAGGGGGTCCTGAATGAGCAGTTCTTC	CASRLGQGVLNEQFF
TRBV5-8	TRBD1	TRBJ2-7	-	TGTGCCAGCAGCCCGGACAGGATCCTATCCTCCTACGAGCAGTACTTC	CASSPDRILSSYEQYF
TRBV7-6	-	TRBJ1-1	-	TGTGCCAGCAGCCTAGTGGGGGAGGTGCTGAACACTGAAGCTTTCTTT	CASSLVGEVLNTEAFF
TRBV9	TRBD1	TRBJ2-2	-	TGTGCCAGCAGCGGAGGAAGGGGGCGCCCCACCGGGGAGCTGTTTTTT	CASSGGRGRPTGELFF
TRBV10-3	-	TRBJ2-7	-	TGTGCCATCAGTGATAGTAGGTACGAGCAGTACTTC	CAISDSRYEQYF
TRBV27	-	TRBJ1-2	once	TGTGCCAGCAGCCCCCACCGACGATTGGGGGTCGGAGGTAACTATGGCTACACCTTC	CASSPHRRLGVGGNYGYTF
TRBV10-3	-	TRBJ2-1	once	TGTGCCATCAGTGAGCGGAGCTCTTCGGACAATGAGCAGTTCTTC	CAISERSSSDNEQFF
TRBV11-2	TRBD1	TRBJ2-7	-	TGTGCCAGCAGCTTCATGTCCGGGACAGGGGGGAGCGAGCAGTACTTC	CASSFMSGTGGSEQYF
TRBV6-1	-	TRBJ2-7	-	TGTGCCAGCACCTTACAGGGAAACGAGCAGTACTTC	CASTLQGNEQYF
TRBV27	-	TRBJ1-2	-	TGTGCCAGCAGTTTAAGGAGGAGCTATGGCTACACCTTC	CASSLRRSYGYTF
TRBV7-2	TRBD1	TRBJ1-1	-	TGTGCCAGCAGCTTAGTCGACAGGGCCACTGAAGCTTTCTTT	CASSLVDRATEAFF
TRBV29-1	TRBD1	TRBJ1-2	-	TGCAGCGTTTCAAGACAGGGGGTTCTCGGTGGCTACACCTTC	CSVSRQGVLGGYTF
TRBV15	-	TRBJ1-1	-	TGTGCCACCAGCAGAGTAGGAGGGGGATGGACTGAAGCTTTCTTT	CATSRVGGGWTEAFF